Following are 22 T cell receptor beta chains from one sample sequenced in a study of blood T cell repertoires in COVID-19. TCRdb's table, derived via immunoSEQ multiplex PCR, lists solely in-frame clones and lacks some. The data show some 140,000 clones, approximately 79% seen once. Specimen: peripheral blood. These receptors originate from a man aged 55 to 70 with acute or convalescent COVID-19.

This chain connects TRBV4-2 to TRBJ1-4; D call uncertain. The CDR3 spans 18 residues. V lost 4 bases and J 0 bases, leaving 18 bases between the germline ends. The germline V gene has CDR1 LGHNA and CDR2 YNFKEQ. The chain's CDR3 is CASSRGGGGRATNEKLFF. The CDR3 DNA follows: TGTGCCAGCAGCCGAGGAGGAGGAGGACGTGCAACTAATGAAAAACTGTTTTTT.

The chain employs TRBV30 and TRBJ1-3; possibly TRBD1 for D (5 bases). This CDR3 has 13 amino acids. Trimming pared 3 bases from V and 2 bases from J, leaving 8 bases between. Germline CDR1 GTSNPN, CDR2 SVGIG (reference sequence). CDR3 nucleotide sequence: TGTGCCTGGAGAGCGGGGGCTGGAAACACCATATATTTT. It is translated as CAWRAGAGNTIYF.

The chain uses TRBV10-3 and TRBJ2-2, with a weak D call TRBD1 (5 bases). The CDR3 is 13 residues long. Trimming shortened V by 7 bases and J by 3 bases, and 9 bases separated the two germline ends. Looked up from germline, CDR1 is ENHRY and CDR2 is SYGVKD. Written as DNA, the CDR3 is TGTGCCATCAAGGGGTTGGACACCGGGGAGCTGTTTTTT. This codes for CAIKGLDTGELFF.

Notes on this clone: Different DNA sequences within this sample yield the same CDR3. The chain recombines TRBV29-1 with TRBJ1-3; 7 bases are a match to TRBD1. V lost 4 bases and J lost 1; bases outside the gene matches: 4. The germline gives CDR1 SQVTM, CDR2 ANQGSEA. The CDR3 length is 14 residues. The chain's CDR3 is CSVGLGQSGNTIYF. CDR3 nucleotides: TGCAGCGTTGGACTGGGACAGTCTGGAAACACCATATATTTT.

V gene TRBV18 combines with J gene TRBJ2-5, with 7 bases matching TRBD1. CDR3 length: 15 amino acids. CDR1 is KGHSH, CDR2 LQKENI, per germline. Trimming removed 3 bases from V and 0 bases from J; junction bases left unmatched: 4. CDR3 protein: CASSPGTAYQETQYF. CDR3 DNA: TGTGCCAGCTCACCCGGGACAGCGTACCAAGAGACCCAGTACTTC.

The chain is built from TRBV29-1 and TRBJ2-7; perhaps TRBD2 as D (5 bases). V was shortened by 5 bases and J by 6 bases, with 11 bases between the two germline ends. The CDR3 has 11 amino acids. Germline loops: CDR1 SQVTM, CDR2 ANQGSEA. This chain's CDR3 is CSVSGLGEQYF. For the CDR3, the DNA is TGCAGCGTTTCCGGACTTGGCGAGCAGTACTTC.

The table lists this clone with a count of one. The J gene is TRBJ1-5, the V gene TRBV28; 11 bases match TRBD1. Trimming took 4 bases from V and 7 from J; bases not matched to a gene: 9. CDR1 is MDHEN, CDR2 SYDVKM, per germline. The CDR3 loop spans 16 amino acids. The CDR3 spells CASSYVGQGAEQPQHF. The CDR3 DNA reads TGTGCCAGCAGTTACGTAGGACAGGGGGCTGAGCAGCCCCAGCATTTT.

The V and J genes are TRBV29-1 and TRBJ2-1; 13 nucleotides align to TRBD2. CDR1 is SQVTM, CDR2 ANQGSEA, per germline. With 5 bases clipped from V and 7 bases from J, the junction kept 8 bases outside the gene matches. The CDR3 runs 15 residues. The CDR3 DNA reads as TGCAGCGTTAAGGAGGGACTAGCGGGGACAAATGAGCAGTTCTTC. Translation: CSVKEGLAGTNEQFF.

This clone was seen a single time. This chain uses TRBV9 with TRBJ2-7; 11 nucleotides line up with TRBD2. In germline, CDR1 is SGDLS, CDR2 YYNGEE. The CDR3 covers 16 residues. Trimming at V came to 4 bases and at J to 2 bases, leaving 8 bases not matched to a gene. The DNA for the CDR3 is TGTGCCAGCAGCTCAAATCTAGCGGGAGGTCCCTACGAGCAGTACTTC. Its protein product is CASSSNLAGGPYEQYF.

This clone occurred a few times. The chain joins TRBV27 to TRBJ1-5; D is unresolved. The CDR3 totals 12 residues. V lost 4 bases to trimming and J lost 3 bases, with 4 bases between them. The germline V gene encodes CDR1 MNHEY and CDR2 SMNVEV (reference sequence). CDR3 region: CASSSHNQPQHF. The CDR3 DNA is TGTGCCAGCAGTTCACACAATCAGCCCCAGCATTTT.

This clone was seen a handful of times. V usage is TRBV20-1 and J usage is TRBJ2-5; D is unresolved. This CDR3 is 13 amino acids long. CDR1 is DFQATT and CDR2 is SNEGSKA in the germline V gene (reference sequence). Trimming pared 3 bases from V and 5 bases from J, leaving 13 bases between. In nucleotides, the CDR3 is TGCAGTGCTAGTCCTGGAGTAAGGGAGACCCAGTACTTC. Amino acid sequence: CSASPGVRETQYF.

As to this clone: Other DNA sequences in this specimen translate into the identical CDR3. The chain joins TRBV19 to TRBJ2-1; TRBD1 might be the D (5 bases). The CDR3 is 15 amino acids. Germline V CDR1 and CDR2: LNHDA, SQIVND (reference sequence). V gave up 5 bases and J gave up 0 bases, with 11 bases separating them. The CDR3: CASSAQGSSYNEQFF. In DNA form, the CDR3 reads TGTGCCAGTAGTGCCCAGGGAAGCTCCTACAATGAGCAGTTCTTC.

The CDR3 loop is CASTGVAGTDTQYF. DNA of the CDR3: TGTGCCAGCACTGGGGTAGCGGGAACAGATACGCAGTATTTT. The rearrangement links TRBV7-2 to TRBJ2-3, with 8 bases fitting TRBD2. Trimming took 7 bases from V and 3 from J; bases not matched to a gene: 6. Looked up from germline, CDR1 is SGHTA and CDR2 is FQGNSA. The CDR3 sequence is 14 residues long.

The genes are TRBV9 and TRBJ2-1; 16 bases align to TRBD2. Germline values: CDR1 SGDLS, CDR2 YYNGEE. V lost 1 base and J lost 8; bases outside the gene matches: 6. This CDR3 comprises 17 residues. CDR3: CASSVMGLAGGLHEQFF. Written as DNA, the CDR3 is TGTGCCAGCAGCGTAATGGGACTAGCGGGAGGGTTGCATGAGCAGTTCTTC.

The V call is TRBV6-5, the J call TRBJ1-4; D remains ambiguous. The V end lost 2 bases, the J end lost 5 bases, and 9 bases lay between the germline ends. The CDR3 runs to 14 residues. Germline loops: CDR1 MNHEY, CDR2 SVGAGI. CDR3 DNA sequence: TGTGCCAGCAGTTACAGTGGGCCAAATGAAAAACTGTTTTTT. Translated: CASSYSGPNEKLFF.

This chain links TRBV2 with TRBJ2-7; a weak D match, TRBD1 (7 bases). CDR3 length equals 12 residues. CDR1 and CDR2 from the germline V gene are SNHLY and FYNNEI. The V gene lost 8 bases and the J gene lost 8 bases, with 16 bases spanning the gap. The CDR3 region has the DNA TGTGCCAGCGGAGGGGGCGAAGAACAGCAGTACTTC. Protein: CASGGGEEQQYF.

The J gene is TRBJ1-1, the V gene TRBV29-1, with TRBD1 identical over 10 bases. The CDR3 sequence is 14 residues long. Per the germline V gene, CDR1 is SQVTM and CDR2 is ANQGSEA. J was trimmed by 0 bases and V by 7 bases; bases with no gene match: 5. CDR3 bases: TGCAGCGCTGACAGGGGGCCCATGAACACTGAAGCTTTCTTT. Translation gives CSADRGPMNTEAFF. Complete variable domain (other parts from reference TRBV29-1 and TRBJ1-1): SAVISQKPSRDICQRGTSLTIQCQVDSQVTMMFWYRQQPGQSLTLIATANQGSEATYESGFVIDKFPISRPNLTFSTLTVSNMSPEDSSIYLCSADRGPMNTEAFFGQGTRLTVV.

The chain has TRBV29-1 and TRBJ2-7; perhaps TRBD2 as D (6 bases). CDR3 size: 13 residues. Germline CDR1 is SQVTM and CDR2 is ANQGSEA. V gave up 5 bases and J gave up 7 bases, with 18 bases separating them. The DNA for the CDR3 is TGCAGCGTTTCCTTAGGCGGGACGCGGGAGCAGTACTTC. This sequence encodes CSVSLGGTREQYF.

The chain carries TRBV18 and TRBJ2-1; 14 positions match TRBD2. This CDR3 has 21 residues. In germline, CDR1 is KGHSH, CDR2 LQKENI. V shed 3 bases and J 4 bases; nucleotides not matched to a gene: 17. As DNA, the CDR3 is TGTGCCAGCTCACCTCCTTCCTCGGGACTAGCGGGAGATCCCCCTTACAATGAGCAGTTCTTC. It translates to CASSPPSSGLAGDPPYNEQFF. The full variable domain, its missing parts supplied by reference TRBV18 and TRBJ2-1, is NAGVMQNPRHLVRRRGQEARLRCSPMKGHSHVYWYRQLPEEGLKFMVYLQKENIIDESGMPKERFSAEFPKEGPSILRIQQVVRGDSAAYFCASSPPSSGLAGDPPYNEQFFGPGTRLTVL.

The chain has TRBV7-2 and TRBJ2-3; TRBD2 matches 7 bases. CDR1 is SGHTA, CDR2 FQGNSA, per germline. Trimming took 1 base from V and 4 from J; bases not matched to a gene: 2. The CDR3 extends over 14 amino acids. CDR3 residues: CASSLGGSADTQYF. Written as DNA, the CDR3 is TGTGCCAGCAGCTTAGGCGGGAGTGCAGATACGCAGTATTTT.

The chain couples TRBV28 to TRBJ1-4; TRBD1 is a possible D gene (6 bases). Germline CDR1 and CDR2: MDHEN and SYDVKM. Trimming removed 4 bases from V and 7 bases from J, with 13 bases in between. The CDR3 is 14 amino acids. DNA of the CDR3: TGTGCCAGCAGTTCAGGGCCCAGGGGTGAAAAACTGTTTTTT. It yields the protein CASSSGPRGEKLFF.

The rearrangement links TRBV30 to TRBJ2-1; TRBD2 matches 12 bases. CDR1 and CDR2 from the germline V gene are GTSNPN and SVGIG (reference sequence). The CDR3 runs to 16 residues. With 2 bases clipped from V and 8 bases from J, the junction kept 10 bases outside the gene matches. The CDR3 loop is CAWSKPGLAGQDEQFF. CDR3 nucleotides: TGTGCCTGGAGTAAACCGGGACTAGCGGGCCAGGATGAGCAGTTCTTC. Variable domain in full (rest from reference TRBV30 and TRBJ2-1): SQTIHQWPATLVQPVGSPLSLECTVEGTSNPNLYWYRQAAGRGLQLLFYSVGIGQISSEVPQNLSASRPQDRQFILSSKKLLLSDSGFYLCAWSKPGLAGQDEQFFGPGTRLTVL.